The rows below give T cell receptor beta chains drawn from one sample of a study of T cell responses to AZD1222 COVID-19 vaccine. Sequencing was performed with immunoSEQ multiplex PCR; in TCRdb, only in-frame clones are kept and a portion is missing. The sample shows 70,000 to 95,000 clones, 80% of them seen only once. The material sequenced was peripheral blood, taken on day 0 of AZD1222 vaccination. These receptor sequences come from an adult in good health. Each CDR3 is given with its conserved first and last residue. Fields, in order: clone size, D gene, V gene, J gene, CDR3 DNA, CDR3 protein. D genes are given only for firm matches. Clone size is given for some rows only: seen once, a few or many times, or a class if the clone is expanded.

NA,TRBD1,TRBV15,TRBJ2-1,TGTGCCACCAGCAGGGACAGGGGTAATTACAATGAGCAGTTCTTC,CATSRDRGNYNEQFF
NA,NA,TRBV19,TRBJ1-2,TGTGCCAGTAGTTCAAGGGACGGGGAGCGCGGCTACACCTTC,CASSSRDGERGYTF
NA,TRBD1,TRBV11-2,TRBJ2-7,TGTGCCAGCAGCTCAAGGACCGGGACAGGGACGTTAGGGCAGTACTTC,CASSSRTGTGTLGQYF
NA,NA,TRBV5-1,TRBJ1-6,TGCGCCAGCAGCTTAACGGGACACGCCGGCCCGGGCTCCTATAATTCACCCCTCCACTTT,CASSLTGHAGPGSYNSPLHF
NA,TRBD1,TRBV2,TRBJ2-7,TGTGCCAGCAGTCCCGCGGGACAGGGACGACAGTACTTC,CASSPAGQGRQYF
once,NA,TRBV29-1,TRBJ1-2,TGCAGCGTCCTAGAGAATGGCTACACCTTC,CSVLENGYTF
NA,NA,TRBV11-2,TRBJ2-5,TGTGCCAGCAGCCACTACGGACAGAAAGGAACTCAAGAGACCCAGTACTTC,CASSHYGQKGTQETQYF
few,NA,TRBV4-1,TRBJ1-5,TGCGCCAGCAGCCAAGAATCCAGTAACAATCAGCCCCAGCATTTT,CASSQESSNNQPQHF
NA,NA,TRBV3-1/TRBV3-2,TRBJ2-1,TGTGCCAGCAGCCGGGAGAATGAGCAGTTCTTC,CASSRENEQFF
NA,TRBD1,TRBV3-1/TRBV3-2,TRBJ1-2,TGTGCCAGCAGCAATCCCGGGACAGAGGCTAACTATGGCTACACCTTC,CASSNPGTEANYGYTF
once,NA,TRBV2,TRBJ1-2,TGTGCCAGCAGTCCCCAAGGCCAACGAGGAGGCTACACCTTC,CASSPQGQRGGYTF
NA,NA,TRBV5-1,TRBJ1-1,TGCGCCAGCAGCTTGGACGGACAGCTGAACACTGAAGCTTTCTTT,CASSLDGQLNTEAFF
NA,NA,TRBV11-2,TRBJ2-1,TGTGCCAGCAGCTTAGATCGAACGGGGAATGAGCAGTTCTTC,CASSLDRTGNEQFF
NA,NA,TRBV19,TRBJ1-5,TGTGCCAGTAGTCCGATACAGGAATCTCATAGCAATCAGCCCCAGCATTTT,CASSPIQESHSNQPQHF
NA,TRBD1,TRBV30,TRBJ1-2,TGTGCCTGGCGTTTCCTGAGACAGGGATCTGGCTATGGCTACACCTTC,CAWRFLRQGSGYGYTF
NA,TRBD1,TRBV28,TRBJ1-2,TGTGCCAGCAGTTTGAACGGTTGGGGCAGGGGGTACGGCTACACCTTC,CASSLNGWGRGYGYTF
NA,TRBD2,TRBV5-5,TRBJ2-7,TGTGCCAGCAGTGAGGGACTAGCCCCAACCTACGAGCAGTACTTC,CASSEGLAPTYEQYF
NA,TRBD2,TRBV9,TRBJ2-3,TGTGCCAGCAGCGGGGGACTAGCGGTGACAGCTAGCACAGATACGCAGTATTTT,CASSGGLAVTASTDTQYF
NA,NA,TRBV2,TRBJ1-1,TGTGCCAGCAGTGATGGGCAGGCGAGAACTGAAGCTTTCTTT,CASSDGQARTEAFF
NA,TRBD1,TRBV6-2/TRBV6-3,TRBJ2-4,TGTGCCAGCAGTAAGGACAGGGAAGGGGGACTAGCCAAAAACATTCAGTACTTC,CASSKDREGGLAKNIQYF
NA,TRBD1,TRBV11-2,TRBJ2-7,TGTGCCAGCAGCTACATCGGCGGGACAGGGACCTACGAGCAGTACTTC,CASSYIGGTGTYEQYF
few,NA,TRBV12-3/TRBV12-4,TRBJ1-1,TGTGCCAGCAGCACACAGGGAGGAACTGAAGCTTTCTTT,CASSTQGGTEAFF
many,NA,TRBV4-1,TRBJ2-6,TGCCCCACCAGACTACACGAAAGGGGGGCCAGCTCTGGGGCCAACGTCCTGACTTTC,CPTRLHERGASSGANVLTF
NA,NA,TRBV3-1/TRBV3-2,TRBJ1-2,TGTGCCAGCAGCCCTCCGTGGGGGGGTAACGGCTACACCTTC,CASSPPWGGNGYTF
NA,NA,TRBV10-2,TRBJ2-7,TGCGCCAGCAGTGAGGGCGGCGAGCAGTACTTC,CASSEGGEQYF